This TCR beta chain was sequenced during a study of blood T cell repertoires in COVID-19. At the level of the study: Acute and convalescent COVID-19 samples came from the United States, Italy and Spain. PBMCs, B-cell-depleted T cells, or T cells provided the cDNA or gDNA that made up the material.

Germline V gene lookup returns CDR1 LNHDA and CDR2 SQIVND (reference sequence). V dropped 11 bases and J dropped 5 bases, with 19 bases sitting between them. The CDR3 consists of 15 residues. Authors' methods: Reference gene primer amplification in the assay estimated nucleated cell counts. Produced via immunoSEQ multiplex PCR; TCRdb's table is partial and in-frame only. The V and J calls and clone size were taken over from that table, and D and trimming were inferred from the DNA. The repertoire includes tens of thousands of clones, over 70% of them detected once, and around 12% sits in the top ten.

This receptor was obtained from an older man with acute or convalescent COVID-19. Sequencing was performed on peripheral blood. The chain recombines TRBV19 with TRBJ1-6, with D maybe TRBD1 (6 bases). Here the CDR3 reads CAVSGDPENNSPLHF. CDR3 bases: TGTGCCGTCTCAGGGGATCCGGAAAATAATTCACCCCTCCACTTT.